This is a list of T cell receptor beta chains from one sample in a study of Graves' ophthalmopathy and Graves' hyperthyroidism. TCRdb independently ran MiXCR on the multiplex PCR reads; one entry per CDR3 protein. The table lists around 1.1 million distinct CDR3 sequences, about 40% of them singletons. Sequenced sample: peripheral blood or thyroid tissue (not recorded which). The receptors were gathered from an adult man with Graves' hyperthyroidism. Each CDR3 is given with its conserved first and last residue. A D gene is named only where the DNA matches it firmly. Clone size is shown for a subset of rows, as once, few, many or a class of expanded clone.

TRBJ1-2	TRBV3-1	NA	TRBD1	CASSQLPGQGGPRHGYTF	TGTGCCAGCAGCCAATTACCGGGACAGGGCGGACCACGGCATGGCTACACCTTC
TRBJ1-3	TRBV3-1	NA	NA	CASSQVEGNTIYF	TGTGCCAGCAGCCAAGTCGAGGGAAACACCATATATTTT
TRBJ1-1	TRBV19	few	NA	CASSTVGGARTEAFF	TGTGCCAGTAGTACGGTCGGGGGGGCGCGGACTGAAGCTTTCTTT
TRBJ2-7	TRBV2	many	NA	CASSAVNYEQYF	TGTGCCAGCAGTGCCGTCAACTACGAGCAGTACTTC
TRBJ1-1	TRBV5-1	once	NA	CASSLTETGHTEAFF	TGCGCCAGCAGCTTGACCGAGACCGGGCACACTGAAGCTTTCTTT
TRBJ1-5	TRBV27	few	NA	CASSSPSGEPQHF	TGTGCCAGCAGTTCCCCGTCTGGGGAGCCCCAGCATTTT
TRBJ1-6	TRBV25-1	NA	TRBD1	CASSLGRDRYNSPLHF	TGTGCCAGCAGCTTGGGGCGGGACAGGTATAATTCACCCCTCCACTTT
TRBJ1-3	TRBV12-3/TRBV12-4	many	NA	CASSLQATNTIYF	TGTGCCAGCAGTCTTCAGGCTACCAACACCATATATTTT
TRBJ2-7	TRBV27	NA	NA	CASSDRGTEAYEQYF	TGTGCCAGCAGCGATCGGGGGACCGAGGCCTACGAGCAGTACTTC
TRBJ2-2	TRBV9	few	TRBD1	CASSVGLGARGQTNTGELFF	TGTGCCAGCAGCGTAGGGTTGGGAGCTAGGGGGCAAACGAACACCGGGGAGCTGTTTTTT
TRBJ2-5	TRBV14	few	TRBD1	CASSQALPLRGTGARETQYF	TGTGCCAGCAGCCAAGCCCTCCCCCTTAGAGGGACAGGGGCGAGAGAGACCCAGTACTTC
TRBJ2-2	TRBV29-1	NA	NA	CSDKGLFF	TGCAGCGACAAGGGCCTGTTTTTT
TRBJ1-5	TRBV30	few	NA	CAWSVGVLQPQHF	TGTGCCTGGAGTGTAGGGGTGCTTCAGCCCCAGCATTTT
TRBJ1-1	TRBV13	many	NA	CASSLGPQAFF	TGTGCCAGCAGCTTAGGGCCTCAGGCTTTCTTT
TRBJ1-6	TRBV5-1	many	NA	CASSLQVYNSPLHF	TGCGCCAGCAGCTTACAGGTCTATAATTCACCCCTCCACTTT
TRBJ2-7	TRBV29-1	NA	TRBD1	CSVAGDRAGYEQYF	TGCAGCGTTGCGGGGGACAGGGCCGGCTACGAGCAGTACTTC
TRBJ1-5	TRBV11-2	many	TRBD1	CASSPTGENQPQHF	TGTGCCAGCAGCCCAACAGGGGAAAATCAGCCCCAGCATTTT
TRBJ1-2	TRBV9	NA	NA	CASSVFSRGQGDYGYTF	TGTGCCAGCAGCGTATTTTCACGGGGGCAGGGCGACTATGGCTACACCTTC
TRBJ1-1	TRBV3-1	NA	NA	CASSHRGSGTEAFF	TGTGCCAGCAGCCATAGGGGATCGGGCACTGAAGCTTTCTTT
TRBJ2-7	TRBV3-1	NA	TRBD2	CASRAAGAGQYF	TGTGCCAGCAGGGCAGCGGGGGCCGGGCAGTACTTC
TRBJ2-7	TRBV14	NA	NA	CAGSSYEQYF	TGTGCCGGCAGCAGCTACGAGCAGTACTTC
TRBJ1-1	TRBV6-2/TRBV6-3	NA	NA	CASSHRQAMNTEAFF	TGTGCCAGCAGCCACCGACAGGCCATGAACACTGAAGCTTTCTTT
TRBJ1-1	TRBV7-3	NA	NA	CASSNQGPSTEAFF	TGTGCCAGCAGCAATCAGGGCCCGAGTACTGAAGCTTTCTTT
TRBJ1-2	TRBV29-1	NA	NA	CSVAAGLVGYTF	TGCAGCGTTGCGGCCGGACTGGTCGGCTACACCTTC
TRBJ1-1	TRBV7-9	once	NA	CASSLEPANTEAFF	TGTGCCAGCAGCTTGGAGCCAGCGAACACTGAAGCTTTCTTT
TRBJ1-2	TRBV29-1	NA	NA	CSVLRSGNYGYTF	TGCAGCGTCCTCAGGAGTGGGAACTATGGCTACACCTTC
TRBJ1-5	TRBV10-3	NA	NA	CATYTIGQPQHF	TGTGCCACATATACGATCGGGCAGCCCCAGCATTTT
TRBJ2-2	TRBV29-1	NA	TRBD2	CSLAGAGELFF	TGCAGCTTAGCGGGAGCCGGGGAGCTGTTTTTT
TRBJ1-1	TRBV5-5	NA	NA	CASSFLAKPTEAFF	TGTGCCAGCAGCTTCTTGGCCAAACCCACTGAAGCTTTCTTT
TRBJ1-5	TRBV3-1	few	NA	CASSQDTAALRPQHF	TGTGCCAGCAGCCAAGATACGGCAGCCCTTAGGCCCCAGCATTTT
TRBJ2-5	TRBV7-7	many	TRBD2	CAISGRYQETQYF	TGTGCCATTAGCGGGCGGTACCAAGAGACCCAGTACTTC